The source of this T cell receptor beta chain is a study of OX40 agonist ivuxolimab in advanced cancers. Profiled with immunoSEQ multiplex PCR; TCRdb holds only in-frame clones, not every one. The sample records tens of thousands of clones, about 90% being singletons. CDR1 SGDLS and CDR2 YYNGEE come from the germline V gene. The CDR3 extends over 15 amino acids. V gave up 0 bases and J gave up 0 bases, with 8 bases separating them. The sequence derives from an adult with an advanced solid tumor such as melanoma, head and neck, liver or kidney cancer. The material was CD4+ or CD8+ T cells sorted from blood, obtained in a trial of the OX40 agonist ivuxolimab. V and J are TRBV9 and TRBJ2-3, with a weak D call TRBD1 (6 bases). The CDR3 is CASSVGGLSTDTQYF. The CDR3 DNA reads TGTGCCAGCAGCGTAGGGGGGCTTAGCACAGATACGCAGTATTTT.